A selection of T cell receptor beta chains follows, all from one sample in a study of cytomegalovirus exposure and HLA in healthy donors. Libraries were prepared by immunoSEQ multiplex PCR; TCRdb keeps only in-frame clonotypes and omits some of them. Altogether roughly 69,000 clones are present, approximately 70% being singletons, with the ten largest covering approximately 15%. Sample: PBMCs. These receptors originate from a male donor in good health and CMV-seropositive. Each CDR3 is given with its conserved first and last residue. Rows may omit the clone size; those that give it use once, few, many or a size class.

>TRBJ2-3|TRBV6-5|-|13
CATALGDTDTQYF
>TRBJ1-4|TRBV7-2|-|14
CASSPGRGNEKLFF
>TRBJ2-5|TRBV5-1|-|15
CASSSLQGFQETQYF
>TRBJ1-1|TRBV19|-|14
CASSTPGLNTEAFF
>TRBJ2-5|TRBV6-5|-|10
CASTGETQYF
>TRBJ2-7|TRBV4-1|few|15
CASSQGELIGDEQYF
>TRBJ1-5|TRBV7-2|-|15
CASSLVRDSRQPQHF
>TRBJ1-5|TRBV27|once|15
CASSLGAGQIQPQHF
>TRBJ2-1|TRBV11-3|few|19
CASSLEQGGTSGGAHEQFF
>TRBJ1-4|TRBV25-1|-|16
CASSEYGSRSNEKLFF
>TRBJ2-7|TRBV6-1|-|13
CASTRQGASEQYF
>TRBJ1-1|TRBV27|-|15
CASSLVFGGDTEAFF
>TRBJ1-6|TRBV2|-|15
CASTRGAYLDSPLHF
>TRBJ2-2|TRBV6-1|-|17
CASSEAFQGVYTGELFF
>TRBJ2-4|TRBV5-4|-|14
CASSPGGAKNIQYF
>TRBJ2-3|TRBV5-4|-|15
CASREYGGDTDTQYF
>TRBJ2-3|TRBV14|-|14
CASSHSGQGGTQYF
>TRBJ1-5|TRBV28|-|14
CASRLQRWDQPQHF
>TRBJ2-7|TRBV19|few|16
CASSFTPQGSSYEQYF
>TRBJ1-5|TRBV19|once|15
CASSFGGGRNQPQHF
>TRBJ2-3|TRBV2|once|13
CASTTSGTDTQYF
>TRBJ1-4|TRBV12-5|few|13
CATRGREDEKLFF
>TRBJ1-5|TRBV30|-|14
CAWSVTGGNQPQHF
>TRBJ2-7|TRBV5-1|-|15
CASSLQGQGEYEQYF
>TRBJ2-7|TRBV7-6|-|15
CASSLGASAREEQYF
>TRBJ2-1|TRBV7-3|-|15
CASSLGLTANNEQFF
>TRBJ1-2|TRBV10-3|-|15
CAIRLGHFLNYGYTF
>TRBJ2-2|TRBV7-2|-|15
CASSLIGQNTGELFF
>TRBJ1-2|TRBV5-1|-|15
CASSWSWTGGGGYTF
>TRBJ2-4|TRBV5-5|once|13
CASSFGVSDIQYF
>TRBJ2-1|TRBV10-2|-|16
CASSGPGTGSHNEQFF
>TRBJ2-5|TRBV10-3|-|12
CAIRDSGVTQYF
>TRBJ2-7|TRBV7-2|once|13
CASSLSYRDEQYF
>TRBJ2-7|TRBV5-1|-|14
CASSFGGAAYEQYF
>TRBJ2-3|TRBV12-5|-|16
CASGSGLAQGTDTQYF
>TRBJ1-2|TRBV2|-|14
CASSGRPHNYGYTF
>TRBJ2-7|TRBV7-9|few|14
CASEGDTEAYEQYF
>TRBJ1-2|TRBV7-9|-|15
CASNRGGGRKYGYTF
>TRBJ2-7|TRBV2|-|12
CASNREAYEQYF
>TRBJ2-5|TRBV30|few|15
CAWAGGPGGPETQYF
>-|TRBV2|-|13
CASSRAGRNEQYF
>TRBJ2-2|TRBV5-1|-|15
CASSPGQGGERELFF